This record looks at one TCR beta chain sequence and its context. The data were obtained in a study of blood T cell repertoires in COVID-19. The overall study: Sources were T cells, B-cell-depleted T cells, or PBMCs; the material itself was cDNA or gDNA.

Unmatched junction bases numbered 10, after V lost 0 bases and J lost 0 bases. Germline CDR1 LNHNV, CDR2 YYDKDF (reference sequence). The CDR3 has 19 residues. Study processing details: Amplification of reference gene primers was used by the study to estimate nucleated cell counts. Assay: immunoSEQ multiplex PCR; the TCRdb copy retains only in-frame clones and omits some. From that table come the V and J calls and clone size; the DNA was used to work out D and trimming. The repertoire consists of around 100,000 clones, with more than 80% occurring once and the leading ten covering 24%. Sequenced: peripheral blood. This chain connects TRBV15 to TRBJ2-1; 8 nucleotides agree with TRBD2. The receptor was isolated from a human donor in a cohort sampled during active COVID-19. In DNA form, the CDR3 reads TGTGCCACCAGCAGAGATGGGGGAAAAGCGGGGGCCTCCTACAATGAGCAGTTCTTC. This translates into CATSRDGGKAGASYNEQFF.